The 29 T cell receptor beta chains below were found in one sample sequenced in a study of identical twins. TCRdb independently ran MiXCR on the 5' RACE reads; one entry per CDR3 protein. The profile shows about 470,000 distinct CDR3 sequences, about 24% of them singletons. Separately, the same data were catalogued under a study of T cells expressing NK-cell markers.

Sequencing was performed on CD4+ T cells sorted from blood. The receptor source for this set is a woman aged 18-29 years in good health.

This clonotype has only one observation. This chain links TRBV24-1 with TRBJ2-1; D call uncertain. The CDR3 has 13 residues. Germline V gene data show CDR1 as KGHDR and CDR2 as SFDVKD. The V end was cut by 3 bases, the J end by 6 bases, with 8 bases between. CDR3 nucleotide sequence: TGTGCCACCAGTGATCCAGTCGGCAATGAGCAGTTCTTC. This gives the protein CATSDPVGNEQFF.

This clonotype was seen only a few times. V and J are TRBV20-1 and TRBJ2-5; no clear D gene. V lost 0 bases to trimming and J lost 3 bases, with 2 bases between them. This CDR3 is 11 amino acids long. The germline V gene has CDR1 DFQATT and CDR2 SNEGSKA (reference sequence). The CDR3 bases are TGCAGTGCTAGAGAGGAAGAGACCCAGTACTTC. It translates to CSAREEETQYF.

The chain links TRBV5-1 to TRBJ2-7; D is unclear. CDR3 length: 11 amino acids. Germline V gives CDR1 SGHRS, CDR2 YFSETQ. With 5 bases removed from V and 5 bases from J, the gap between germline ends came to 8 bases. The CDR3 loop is CASRSGNEQYF. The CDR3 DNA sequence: TGCGCCAGCAGATCTGGTAACGAGCAGTACTTC.

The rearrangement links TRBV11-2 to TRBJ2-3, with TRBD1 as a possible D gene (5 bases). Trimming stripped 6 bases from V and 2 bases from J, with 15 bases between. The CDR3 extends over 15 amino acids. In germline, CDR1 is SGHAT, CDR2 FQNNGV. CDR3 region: CASSRIKGYTDTQYF. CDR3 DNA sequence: TGTGCCAGCAGTCGTATTAAGGGGTACACAGATACGCAGTATTTT.

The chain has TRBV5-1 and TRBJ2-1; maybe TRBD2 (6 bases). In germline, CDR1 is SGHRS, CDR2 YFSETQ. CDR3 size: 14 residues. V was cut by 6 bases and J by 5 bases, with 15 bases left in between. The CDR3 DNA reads TGCGCCAGCACCCCGGGGGAGCGGCACAATGAGCAGTTCTTC. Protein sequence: CASTPGERHNEQFF.

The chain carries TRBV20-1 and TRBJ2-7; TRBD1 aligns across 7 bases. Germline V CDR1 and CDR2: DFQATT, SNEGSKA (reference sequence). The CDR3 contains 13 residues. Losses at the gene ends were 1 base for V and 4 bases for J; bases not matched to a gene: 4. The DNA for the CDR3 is TGCAGTGCTAGAGCGGGACAGACATACGAGCAGTACTTC. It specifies CSARAGQTYEQYF.

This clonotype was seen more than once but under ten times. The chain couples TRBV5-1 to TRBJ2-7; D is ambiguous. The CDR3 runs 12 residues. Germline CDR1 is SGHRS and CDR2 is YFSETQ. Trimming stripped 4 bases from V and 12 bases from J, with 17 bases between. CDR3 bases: TGCGCCAGCAGCCCTCAAGGACGGACCCCGTACTTC. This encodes CASSPQGRTPYF.

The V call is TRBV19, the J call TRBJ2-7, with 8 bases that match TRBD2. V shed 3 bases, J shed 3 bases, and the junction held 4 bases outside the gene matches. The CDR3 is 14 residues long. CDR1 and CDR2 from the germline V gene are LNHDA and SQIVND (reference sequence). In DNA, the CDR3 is TGTGCCAGTAGTATTGCGGGGGGTCACTACGAGCAGTACTTC. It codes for CASSIAGGHYEQYF.

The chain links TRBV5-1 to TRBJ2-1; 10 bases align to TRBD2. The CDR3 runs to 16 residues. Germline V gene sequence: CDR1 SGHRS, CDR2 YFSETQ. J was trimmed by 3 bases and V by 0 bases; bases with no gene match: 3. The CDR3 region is CASSLEGLAYYNEQFF. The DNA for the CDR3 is TGCGCCAGCAGCTTGGAGGGACTAGCGTACTACAATGAGCAGTTCTTC.

CDR3 sequence: CASSLGRTGRNNSPLHF. The CDR3 DNA follows: TGTGCCAGCAGCCTAGGCCGCACAGGGAGAAATAATTCACCCCTCCACTTT. The rearrangement links TRBV5-5 to TRBJ1-6; D is perhaps TRBD1 (6 bases). V was pared by 4 bases and J by 5 bases, with 19 bases between. The CDR3 contains 17 residues. CDR1 and CDR2 from the germline V gene are SGHKS and YYEKEE (reference sequence).

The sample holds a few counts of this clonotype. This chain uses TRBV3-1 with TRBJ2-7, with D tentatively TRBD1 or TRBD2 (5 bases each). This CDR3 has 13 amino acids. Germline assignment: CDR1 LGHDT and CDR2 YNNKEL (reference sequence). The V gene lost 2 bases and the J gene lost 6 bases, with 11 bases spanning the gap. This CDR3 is CASSQSRGGEQYF. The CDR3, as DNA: TGTGCCAGCAGCCAAAGCCGGGGCGGCGAGCAGTACTTC.

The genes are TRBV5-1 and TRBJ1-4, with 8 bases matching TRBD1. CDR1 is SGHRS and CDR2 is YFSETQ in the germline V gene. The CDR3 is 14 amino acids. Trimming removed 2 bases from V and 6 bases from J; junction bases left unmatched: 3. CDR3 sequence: CASSFQGADEKLFF. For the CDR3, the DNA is TGCGCCAGCAGCTTCCAGGGGGCGGATGAAAAACTGTTTTTT.

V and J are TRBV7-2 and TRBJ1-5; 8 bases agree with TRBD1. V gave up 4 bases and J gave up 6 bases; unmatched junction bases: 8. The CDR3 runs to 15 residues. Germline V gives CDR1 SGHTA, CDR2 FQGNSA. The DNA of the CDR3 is TGTGCCAGCAGCTCTCAGGGGGCTGGGGTTCAGCCCCAGCATTTT. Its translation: CASSSQGAGVQPQHF.

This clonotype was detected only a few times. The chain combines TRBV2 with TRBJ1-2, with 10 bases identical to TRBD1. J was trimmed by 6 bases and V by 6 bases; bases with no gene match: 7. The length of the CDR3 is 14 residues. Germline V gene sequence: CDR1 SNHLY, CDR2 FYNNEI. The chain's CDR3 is CASSRAGTGDGYTF. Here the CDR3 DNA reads TGTGCCAGCAGCCGGGCCGGGACAGGGGATGGCTACACCTTC.

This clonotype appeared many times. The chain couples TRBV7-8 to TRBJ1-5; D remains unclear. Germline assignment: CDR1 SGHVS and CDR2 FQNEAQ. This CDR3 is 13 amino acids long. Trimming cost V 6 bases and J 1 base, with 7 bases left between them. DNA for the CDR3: TGTGCCAGCAGTCAGGACAGCAATCAGCCCCAGCATTTT. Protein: CASSQDSNQPQHF.

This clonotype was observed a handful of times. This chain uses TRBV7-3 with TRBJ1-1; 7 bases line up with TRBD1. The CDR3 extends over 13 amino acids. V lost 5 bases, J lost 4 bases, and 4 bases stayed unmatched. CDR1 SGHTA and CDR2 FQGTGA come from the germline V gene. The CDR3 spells CASSQGTATEAFF. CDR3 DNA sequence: TGTGCCAGCAGCCAGGGGACAGCCACTGAAGCTTTCTTT.

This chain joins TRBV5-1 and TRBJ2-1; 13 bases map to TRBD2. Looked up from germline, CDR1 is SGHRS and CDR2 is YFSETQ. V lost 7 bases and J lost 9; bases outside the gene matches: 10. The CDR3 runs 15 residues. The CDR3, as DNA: TGCGCCAGCGGGACCGGGACTAGCGGGATAGGTGAGCAGTTCTTC. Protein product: CASGTGTSGIGEQFF.

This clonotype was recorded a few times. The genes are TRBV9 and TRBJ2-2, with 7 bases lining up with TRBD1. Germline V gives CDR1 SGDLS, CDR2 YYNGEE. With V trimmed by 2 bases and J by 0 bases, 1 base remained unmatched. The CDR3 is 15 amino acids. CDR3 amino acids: CASSVGTANTGELFF. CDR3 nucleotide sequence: TGTGCCAGCAGCGTTGGGACAGCGAACACCGGGGAGCTGTTTTTT.

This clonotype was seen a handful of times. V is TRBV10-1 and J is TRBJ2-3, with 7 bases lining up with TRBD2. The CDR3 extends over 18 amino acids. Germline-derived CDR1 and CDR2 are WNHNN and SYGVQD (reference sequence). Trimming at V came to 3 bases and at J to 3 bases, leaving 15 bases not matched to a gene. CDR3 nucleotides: TGCGCCAGCAGTGAACGCCGGGACTATCAACAACCAACAGATACGCAGTATTTT. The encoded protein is CASSERRDYQQPTDTQYF.

The CDR3 loop is CSGGQGNTEAFF. The CDR3 nucleotides read TGCAGTGGGGGACAGGGGAACACTGAAGCTTTCTTT. The chain carries TRBV20-1 and TRBJ1-1; 9 bases match TRBD1. With V trimmed by 7 bases and J by 1 base, 1 base remained unmatched. Germline V gives CDR1 DFQATT, CDR2 SNEGSKA (reference sequence). This CDR3 comprises 12 residues.

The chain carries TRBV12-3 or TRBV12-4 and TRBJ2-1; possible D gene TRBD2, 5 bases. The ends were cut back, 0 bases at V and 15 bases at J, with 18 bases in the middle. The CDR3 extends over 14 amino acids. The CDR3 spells CASSLARFRKDLFF. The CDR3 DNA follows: TGTGCCAGCAGTTTAGCGCGTTTCAGAAAGGACTTGTTCTTC.

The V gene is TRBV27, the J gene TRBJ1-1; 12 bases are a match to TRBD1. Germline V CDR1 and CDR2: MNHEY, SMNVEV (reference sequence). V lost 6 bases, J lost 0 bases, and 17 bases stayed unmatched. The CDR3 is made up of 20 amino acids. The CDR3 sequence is CASSRRGAGTGGFVNTEAFF. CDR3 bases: TGTGCCAGCAGCCGCCGTGGGGCCGGGACAGGGGGCTTTGTGAACACTGAAGCTTTCTTT.

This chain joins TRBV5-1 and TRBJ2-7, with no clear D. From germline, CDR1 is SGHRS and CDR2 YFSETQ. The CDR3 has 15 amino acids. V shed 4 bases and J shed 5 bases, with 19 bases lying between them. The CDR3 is CASSPGLISGHEQYF. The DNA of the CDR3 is TGCGCCAGCAGCCCCGGCCTGATTTCGGGCCACGAGCAGTACTTC.

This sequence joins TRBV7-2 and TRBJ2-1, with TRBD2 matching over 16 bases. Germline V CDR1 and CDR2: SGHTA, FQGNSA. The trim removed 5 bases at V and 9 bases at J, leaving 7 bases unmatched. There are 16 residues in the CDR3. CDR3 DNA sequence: TGTGCCAGCAGCATCGGGACTAGCGGGAGGGCCGGTGAGCAGTTCTTC. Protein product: CASSIGTSGRAGEQFF.

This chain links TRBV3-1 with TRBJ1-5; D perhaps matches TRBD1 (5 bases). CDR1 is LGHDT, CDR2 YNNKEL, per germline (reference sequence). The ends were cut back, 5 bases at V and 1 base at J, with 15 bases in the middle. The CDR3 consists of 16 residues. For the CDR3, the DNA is TGTGCCAGCAGCAATCGCGGGGGAGGAAGCAATCAGCCCCAGCATTTT. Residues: CASSNRGGGSNQPQHF. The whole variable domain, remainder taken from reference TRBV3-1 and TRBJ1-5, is DTAVSQTPKYLVTQMGNDKSIKCEQNLGHDTMYWYKQDSKKFLKIMFSYNNKELIINETVPNRFSPKSPDKAHLNLHINSLELGDSAVYFCASSNRGGGSNQPQHFGDGTRLSIL.

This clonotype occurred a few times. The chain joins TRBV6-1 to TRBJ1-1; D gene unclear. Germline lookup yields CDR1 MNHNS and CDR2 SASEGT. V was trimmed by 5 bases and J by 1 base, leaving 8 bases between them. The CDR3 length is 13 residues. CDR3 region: CASSPRRNTEAFF. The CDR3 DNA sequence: TGTGCCAGCAGTCCTAGACGGAACACTGAAGCTTTCTTT.

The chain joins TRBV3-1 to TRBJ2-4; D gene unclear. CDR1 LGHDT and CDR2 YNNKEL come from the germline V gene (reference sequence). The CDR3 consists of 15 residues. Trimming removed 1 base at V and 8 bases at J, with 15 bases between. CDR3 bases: TGTGCCAGCAGCCAAGGCAGGATACGATCGGACATTCAGTACTTC. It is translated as CASSQGRIRSDIQYF. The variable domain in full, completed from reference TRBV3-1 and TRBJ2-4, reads DTAVSQTPKYLVTQMGNDKSIKCEQNLGHDTMYWYKQDSKKFLKIMFSYNNKELIINETVPNRFSPKSPDKAHLNLHINSLELGDSAVYFCASSQGRIRSDIQYFGAGTRLSVL.

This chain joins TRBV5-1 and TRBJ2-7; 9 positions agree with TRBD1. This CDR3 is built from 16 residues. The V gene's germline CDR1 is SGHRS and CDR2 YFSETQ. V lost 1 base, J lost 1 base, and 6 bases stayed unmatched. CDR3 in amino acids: CASSLRGQGRSYEQYF. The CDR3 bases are TGCGCCAGCAGCTTGCGGGGACAGGGTAGATCCTACGAGCAGTACTTC.

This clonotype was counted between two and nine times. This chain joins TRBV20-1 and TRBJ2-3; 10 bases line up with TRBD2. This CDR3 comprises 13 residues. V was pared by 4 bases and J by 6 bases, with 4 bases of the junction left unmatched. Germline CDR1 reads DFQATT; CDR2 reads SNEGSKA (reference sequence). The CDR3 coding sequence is TGCAGTGCTAATCAGCGGGGGGGTGATACGCAGTATTTT. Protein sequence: CSANQRGGDTQYF.